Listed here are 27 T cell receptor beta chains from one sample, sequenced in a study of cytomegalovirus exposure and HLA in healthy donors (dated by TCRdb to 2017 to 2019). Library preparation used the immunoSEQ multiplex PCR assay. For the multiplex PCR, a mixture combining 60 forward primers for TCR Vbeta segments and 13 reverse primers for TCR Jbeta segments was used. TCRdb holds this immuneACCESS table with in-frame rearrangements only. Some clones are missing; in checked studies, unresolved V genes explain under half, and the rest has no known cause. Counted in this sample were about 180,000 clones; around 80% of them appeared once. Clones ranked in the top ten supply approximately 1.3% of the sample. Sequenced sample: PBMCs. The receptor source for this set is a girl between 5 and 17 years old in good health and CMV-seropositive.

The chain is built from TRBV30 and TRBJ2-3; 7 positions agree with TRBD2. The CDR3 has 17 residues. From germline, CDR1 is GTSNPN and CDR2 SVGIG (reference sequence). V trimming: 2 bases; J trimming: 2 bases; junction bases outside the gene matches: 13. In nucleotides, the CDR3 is TGTGCCTGGAGTCCCCTTGGGCGAGCGGGGTCCACAGATACGCAGTATTTT. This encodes CAWSPLGRAGSTDTQYF.

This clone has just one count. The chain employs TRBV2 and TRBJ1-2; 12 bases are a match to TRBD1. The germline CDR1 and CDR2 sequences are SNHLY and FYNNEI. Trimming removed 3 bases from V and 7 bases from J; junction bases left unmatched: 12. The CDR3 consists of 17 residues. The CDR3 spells CASSEHNRDRGLVGYTF. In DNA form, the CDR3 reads TGTGCCAGCAGTGAGCATAATCGGGACAGGGGGCTGGTTGGCTACACCTTC.

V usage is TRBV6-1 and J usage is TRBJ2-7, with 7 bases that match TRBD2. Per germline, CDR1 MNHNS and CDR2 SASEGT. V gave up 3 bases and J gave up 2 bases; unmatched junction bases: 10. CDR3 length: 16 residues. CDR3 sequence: CASSDGAGVPPYEQYF. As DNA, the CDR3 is TGTGCCAGCAGTGATGGGGCGGGAGTCCCACCCTACGAGCAGTACTTC.

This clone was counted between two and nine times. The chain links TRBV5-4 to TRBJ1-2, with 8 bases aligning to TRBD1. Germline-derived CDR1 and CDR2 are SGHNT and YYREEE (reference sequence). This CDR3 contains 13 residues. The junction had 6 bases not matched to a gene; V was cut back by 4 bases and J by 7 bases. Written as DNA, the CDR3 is TGTGCCAGCAGCATCGGACAGGGAGGTGGCTACACCTTC. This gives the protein CASSIGQGGGYTF.

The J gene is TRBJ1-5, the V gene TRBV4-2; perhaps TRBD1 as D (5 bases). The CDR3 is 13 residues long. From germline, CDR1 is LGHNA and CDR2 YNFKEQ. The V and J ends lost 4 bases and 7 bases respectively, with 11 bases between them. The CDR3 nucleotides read TGTGCCAGCAGCCCATGGGGGGGACAGCCCCAGCATTTT. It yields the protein CASSPWGGQPQHF.

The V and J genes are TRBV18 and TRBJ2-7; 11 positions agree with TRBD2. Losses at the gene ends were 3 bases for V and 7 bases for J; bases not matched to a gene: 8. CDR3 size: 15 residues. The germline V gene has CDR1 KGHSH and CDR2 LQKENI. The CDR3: CASSPLLAGEYEQYF. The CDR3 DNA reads TGTGCCAGCTCACCCTTACTAGCGGGAGAATATGAGCAGTACTTC.

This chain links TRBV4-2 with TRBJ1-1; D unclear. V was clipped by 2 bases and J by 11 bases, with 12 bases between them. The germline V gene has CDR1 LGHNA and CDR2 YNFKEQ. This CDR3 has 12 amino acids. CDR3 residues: CASSQTTMRAFF. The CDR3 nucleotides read TGTGCCAGCAGCCAAACTACCATGCGGGCTTTCTTT.

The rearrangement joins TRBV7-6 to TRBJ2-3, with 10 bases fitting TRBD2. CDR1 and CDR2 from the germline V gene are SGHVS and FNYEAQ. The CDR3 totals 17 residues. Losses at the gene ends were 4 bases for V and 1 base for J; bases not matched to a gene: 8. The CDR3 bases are TGTGCCAGCAGCTCCCTCTCCGGGACTAGCGGCACAGATACGCAGTATTTT. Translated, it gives CASSSLSGTSGTDTQYF. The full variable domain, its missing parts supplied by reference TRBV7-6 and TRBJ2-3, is GAGVSQSPRYKVTKRGQDVALRCDPISGHVSLYWYRQALGQGPEFLTYFNYEAQQDKSGLPNDRFSAERPEGSISTLTIQRTEQRDSAMYRCASSSLSGTSGTDTQYFGPGTRLTVL.

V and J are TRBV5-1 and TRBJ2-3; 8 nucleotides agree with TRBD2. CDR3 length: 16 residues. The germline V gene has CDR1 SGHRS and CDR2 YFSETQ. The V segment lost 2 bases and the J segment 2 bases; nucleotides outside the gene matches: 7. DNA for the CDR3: TGCGCCAGCAGCTTACCGAGCGGGAGTGACACAGATACGCAGTATTTT. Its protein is CASSLPSGSDTDTQYF.

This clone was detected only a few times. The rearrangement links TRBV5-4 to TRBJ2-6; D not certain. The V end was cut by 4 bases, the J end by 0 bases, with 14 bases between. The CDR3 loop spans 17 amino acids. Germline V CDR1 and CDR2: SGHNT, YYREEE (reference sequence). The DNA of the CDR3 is TGTGCCAGCAGCCCGAGTGGTTGGAGCTCTGGGGCCAACGTCCTGACTTTC. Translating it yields CASSPSGWSSGANVLTF.

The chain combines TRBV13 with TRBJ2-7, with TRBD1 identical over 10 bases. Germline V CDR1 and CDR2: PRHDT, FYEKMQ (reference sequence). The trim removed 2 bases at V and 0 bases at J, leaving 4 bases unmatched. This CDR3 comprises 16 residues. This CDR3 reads CASSLYGTGDSYEQYF. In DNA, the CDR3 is TGTGCCAGCAGCTTATACGGGACAGGGGACTCCTACGAGCAGTACTTC.

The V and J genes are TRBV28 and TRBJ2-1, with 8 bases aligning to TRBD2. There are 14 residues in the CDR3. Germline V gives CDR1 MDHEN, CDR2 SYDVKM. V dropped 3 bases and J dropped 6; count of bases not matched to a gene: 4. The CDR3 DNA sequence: TGTGCCAGCAGTTTGCGCGGGAGGAGCAATGAGCAGTTCTTC. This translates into CASSLRGRSNEQFF.

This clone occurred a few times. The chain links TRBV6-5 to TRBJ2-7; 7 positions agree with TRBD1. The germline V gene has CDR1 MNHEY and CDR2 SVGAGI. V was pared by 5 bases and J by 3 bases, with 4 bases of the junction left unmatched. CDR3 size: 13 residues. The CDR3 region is CASSRGTDYEQYF. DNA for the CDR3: TGTGCCAGCAGTCGAGGGACAGACTACGAGCAGTACTTC.

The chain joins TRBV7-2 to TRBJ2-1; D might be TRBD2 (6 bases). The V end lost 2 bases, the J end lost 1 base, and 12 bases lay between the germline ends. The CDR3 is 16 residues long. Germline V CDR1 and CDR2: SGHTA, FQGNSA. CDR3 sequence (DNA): TGTGCCAGCAGCTTACTACCGGGAGTTTCCTACAATGAGCAGTTCTTC. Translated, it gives CASSLLPGVSYNEQFF.

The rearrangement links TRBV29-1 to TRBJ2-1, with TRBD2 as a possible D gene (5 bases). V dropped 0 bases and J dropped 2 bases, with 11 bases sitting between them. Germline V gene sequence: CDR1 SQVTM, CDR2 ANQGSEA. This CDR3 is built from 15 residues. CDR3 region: CSVEDNGITYNEQFF. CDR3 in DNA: TGCAGCGTTGAAGATAACGGGATCACCTACAATGAGCAGTTCTTC.

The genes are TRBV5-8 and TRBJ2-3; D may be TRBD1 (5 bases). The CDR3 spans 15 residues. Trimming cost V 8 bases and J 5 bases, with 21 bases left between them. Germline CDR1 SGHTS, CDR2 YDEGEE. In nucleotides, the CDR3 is TGTGCCAGTATTGTCGGCACAGGCGTCTTAGATACGCAGTATTTT. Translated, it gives CASIVGTGVLDTQYF.

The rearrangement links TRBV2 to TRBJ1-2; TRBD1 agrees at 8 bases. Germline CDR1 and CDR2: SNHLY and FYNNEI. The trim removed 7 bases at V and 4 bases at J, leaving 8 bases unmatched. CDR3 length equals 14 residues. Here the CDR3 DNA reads TGTGCCAGCACCGTACGGACAGGGAGCTATGGCTACACCTTC. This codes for CASTVRTGSYGYTF. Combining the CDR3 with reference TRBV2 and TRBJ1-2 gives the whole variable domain EPEVTQTPSHQVTQMGQEVILRCVPISNHLYFYWYRQILGQKVEFLVSFYNNEISEKSEIFDDQFSVERPDGSNFTLKIRSTKLEDSAMYFCASTVRTGSYGYTFGSGTRLTVV.

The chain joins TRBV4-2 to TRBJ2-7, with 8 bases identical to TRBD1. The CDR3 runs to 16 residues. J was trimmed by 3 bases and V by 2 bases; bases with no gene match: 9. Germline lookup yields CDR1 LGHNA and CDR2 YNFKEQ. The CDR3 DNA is TGTGCCAGCAGCCAAACCGGACAGGGCAGTGACTACGAGCAGTACTTC. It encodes CASSQTGQGSDYEQYF.

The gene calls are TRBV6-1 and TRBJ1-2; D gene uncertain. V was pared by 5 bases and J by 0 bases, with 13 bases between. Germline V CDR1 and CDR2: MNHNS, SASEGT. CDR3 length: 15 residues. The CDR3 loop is CASSSGGPANYGYTF. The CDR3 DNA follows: TGTGCCAGCAGTTCCGGCGGGCCAGCTAACTATGGCTACACCTTC.

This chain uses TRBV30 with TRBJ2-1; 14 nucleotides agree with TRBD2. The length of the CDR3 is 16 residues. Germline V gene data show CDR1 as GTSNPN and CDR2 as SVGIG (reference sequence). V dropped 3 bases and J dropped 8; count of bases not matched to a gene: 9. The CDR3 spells CAWSAGLAGGGDEQFF. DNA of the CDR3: TGTGCCTGGAGCGCCGGACTAGCGGGAGGCGGGGATGAGCAGTTCTTC.

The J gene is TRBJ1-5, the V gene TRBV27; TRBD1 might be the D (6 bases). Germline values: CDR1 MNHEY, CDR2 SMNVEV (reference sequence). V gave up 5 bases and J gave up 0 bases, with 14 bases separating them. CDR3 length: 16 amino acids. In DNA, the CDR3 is TGTGCCAGCAGTCTTTCGGGACACCCTAGCAATCAGCCCCAGCATTTT. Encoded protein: CASSLSGHPSNQPQHF.

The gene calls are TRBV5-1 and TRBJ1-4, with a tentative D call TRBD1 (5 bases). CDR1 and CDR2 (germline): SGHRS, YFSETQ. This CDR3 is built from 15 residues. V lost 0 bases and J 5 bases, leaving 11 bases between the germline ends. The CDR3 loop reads CASSLAERGNEKLFF. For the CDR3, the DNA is TGCGCCAGCAGCTTGGCAGAAAGGGGAAATGAAAAACTGTTTTTT.

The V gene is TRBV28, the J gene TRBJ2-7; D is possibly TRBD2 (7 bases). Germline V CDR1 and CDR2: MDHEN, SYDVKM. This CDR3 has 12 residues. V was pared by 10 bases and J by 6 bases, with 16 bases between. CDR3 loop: CATLGGAREQYF. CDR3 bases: TGTGCCACCCTTGGGGGGGCTCGCGAGCAGTACTTC.

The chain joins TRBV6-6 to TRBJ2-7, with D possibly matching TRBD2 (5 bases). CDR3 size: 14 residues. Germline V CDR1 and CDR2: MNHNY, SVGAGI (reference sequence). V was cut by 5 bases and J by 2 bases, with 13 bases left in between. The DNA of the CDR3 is TGTGCCAGCAGTCGGCCCGGGATGGCCTACGAGCAGTACTTC. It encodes CASSRPGMAYEQYF.

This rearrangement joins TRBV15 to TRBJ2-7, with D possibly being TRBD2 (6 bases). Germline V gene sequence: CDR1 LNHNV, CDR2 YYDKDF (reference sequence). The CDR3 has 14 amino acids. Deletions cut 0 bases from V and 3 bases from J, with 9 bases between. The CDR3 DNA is TGTGCCACCAGCAGAGATCGGGGGAGCTACGAGCAGTACTTC. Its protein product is CATSRDRGSYEQYF.

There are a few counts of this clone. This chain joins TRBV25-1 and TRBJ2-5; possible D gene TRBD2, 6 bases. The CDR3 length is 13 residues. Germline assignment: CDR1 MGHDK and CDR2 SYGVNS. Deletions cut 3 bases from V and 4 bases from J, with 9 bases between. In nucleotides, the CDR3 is TGTGCCAGCAGTGAGGGGGGATTAGAGACCCAGTACTTC. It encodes CASSEGGLETQYF.

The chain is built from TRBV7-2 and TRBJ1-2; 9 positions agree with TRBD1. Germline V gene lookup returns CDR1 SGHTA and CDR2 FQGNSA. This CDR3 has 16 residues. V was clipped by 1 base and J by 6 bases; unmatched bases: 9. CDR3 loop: CASSLGLTGQGHGYTF. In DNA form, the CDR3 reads TGTGCCAGCAGCTTAGGGTTAACGGGACAGGGTCATGGCTACACCTTC.